Listed below are T cell receptor beta chains from one sample, sequenced in a study of PD-L1 blockade in urothelial cancer. The table came from immunoSEQ multiplex PCR; TCRdb's copy has only in-frame clones and leaves some out. Of about 100,000 clones in the sample, about 89% were seen once. Sequenced here: PBMCs, sampled around atezolizumab (anti-PD-L1) treatment. The source is a woman older than 75 with urothelial cancer. CDR3s include the opening cysteine and the closing phenylalanine or tryptophan. D genes are given only for firm matches. Size values are once, few and many counts, or a class for expanded clones, and some rows have none.

V,size,J,D,DNA,CDR3
TRBV29-1,.,TRBJ2-3,TRBD2,TGCAGCGTTGACCTAAGCGGGATAAGAGATACGCAGTATTTT,CSVDLSGIRDTQYF
TRBV9,.,TRBJ1-3,.,TGTGCCAGCAGCGTAGGAGGGGGATCGCAGACGGGAAACACCATATATTTT,CASSVGGGSQTGNTIYF
TRBV5-4,.,TRBJ2-2,TRBD2,TGTGCCAGCAGCAGCTCTAGCGGGCGGCCCCCCGGGGAGCTGTTTTTT,CASSSSSGRPPGELFF
TRBV7-3,.,TRBJ1-1,TRBD1,TGTGCCAGCAGCTTCGACAGGGGGGGAACTGAAGCTTTCTTT,CASSFDRGGTEAFF
TRBV11-2,.,TRBJ1-3,TRBD1,TGTGCCAGCAGCCCCGGACAGGGAGCGTATGGAAACACCATATATTTT,CASSPGQGAYGNTIYF
TRBV5-5,.,TRBJ2-7,TRBD1,TGTGCCAGCAGCAACGGGGACAGAAGATACTACGAGCAGTACTTC,CASSNGDRRYYEQYF
TRBV6-5,.,TRBJ2-1,TRBD1,TGTGCCAGCAGGCCTGGGACAGGTGTTTACAATGAGCAGTTCTTC,CASRPGTGVYNEQFF
TRBV2,.,TRBJ1-2,.,TGTGCCAGCAGTGACCGGACAGACTATGGCTACACCTTC,CASSDRTDYGYTF
TRBV9,.,TRBJ1-2,TRBD1,TGTGCCAGCAGCGTAGGACCAGGGGGCGACTATGGCTACACCTTC,CASSVGPGGDYGYTF
TRBV10-3,.,TRBJ1-5,TRBD1,TGTGCCATCAGTGATTTTAGACAGGGGGTTAGCAATCAGCCCCAGCATTTT,CAISDFRQGVSNQPQHF
TRBV4-1,many,TRBJ1-5,.,TGCGCCAGCAGCCAGGGTTACAGCTATCAGCCCCAGCATTTT,CASSQGYSYQPQHF
TRBV9,.,TRBJ2-3,TRBD2,TGTGCCAGCAGCGTAGGGGCTAGCGGGAGAGGGGCAGATACGCAGTATTTT,CASSVGASGRGADTQYF